These T cell receptor beta chains were read from a single sample in a study of spatial heterogeneity in lung cancer. TCRdb ran MiXCR on the 5' RACE reads and lists one entry per CDR3 protein. The table records about 18,000 distinct CDR3 sequences, 6% to 9% of them present only once. The material sequenced was lung tumor tissue, taken at surgery. The receptors here all came from a male donor with early-stage non-small cell lung cancer. Each CDR3 is given with its conserved first and last residue. A D gene is named only where the DNA matches it firmly. Size tells how often a clone was seen (once, few, many) or the class of an expanded clone, and some rows leave it out.

>-|TRBV27|-|TRBJ2-3|13
TGTGCCAGCACCACCAGCAGGGAAGATACGCAGTATTTT
CASTTSREDTQYF
>many|TRBV6-6|-|TRBJ2-7|11
TGTGCCAGCAGCCGACGTGACGAGCAGTACTTC
CASSRRDEQYF
>medium-sized|TRBV20-1|-|TRBJ2-1|14
TGCAGTGCTATGAAACCACAGATGGGGAATGAGCAGTTCTTC
CSAMKPQMGNEQFF
>many|TRBV23-1|TRBD2|TRBJ2-7|16
TGCGCCAGCAGTCAGTTAAAGGGAGGGGACTGCTACGAGCAGTACTTC
CASSQLKGGDCYEQYF
>few|TRBV10-1|TRBD2|TRBJ2-3|14
TGCGCCAGCAGGGCTAGCGGGACTTTAGATACGCAGTATTTT
CASRASGTLDTQYF
>many|TRBV28|-|TRBJ1-6|13
TGTGCCAGCCTGGGACACCTAAATTCACCCCTCCACTTT
CASLGHLNSPLHF
>few|TRBV7-6|-|TRBJ2-5|14
TGTGCCAGCAGCCCCGACATAGGTAGTGAGACCCAGTACTTC
CASSPDIGSETQYF
>few|TRBV10-2|TRBD2|TRBJ2-7|16
TGCGCCAGCAGTTCCTCTAGCGGGGGGCCCTCCTACGAGCAGTACTTC
CASSSSSGGPSYEQYF
>many|TRBV18|-|TRBJ2-5|12
TGTGCCAGCTCACCAGGACGAGAGACCCAGTACTTC
CASSPGRETQYF
>-|TRBV29-1|-|TRBJ2-6|14
TGCAGCGTTGAGGAGGGGGCTGGGGCCAACGTCCTGACTTTC
CSVEEGAGANVLTF
>-|TRBV5-4|TRBD1|TRBJ1-2|13
TGTGCCAGCAACAATACAGGGGGTGATGGCTACACCTTC
CASNNTGGDGYTF
>many|TRBV6-5|-|TRBJ1-2|14
TGTGCCAGCACCTCACCGTGGGGGGAAGGTGGCTACACCTTC
CASTSPWGEGGYTF
>-|TRBV12-3/TRBV12-4|-|TRBJ2-7|13
TGTGCCAGCAGCCGGGTCAGGGGTTACGAGCAGTACTTC
CASSRVRGYEQYF
>-|TRBV25-1|-|TRBJ2-7|10
TGTGCCAGACTATACCACGAGCAGTACTTC
CARLYHEQYF
>many|TRBV7-8|TRBD2|TRBJ2-7|16
TGTGCCAGCAGCTTACGACTAGCGGGGTCGACCTACGAGCAGTACTTC
CASSLRLAGSTYEQYF
>-|TRBV2|TRBD2|TRBJ2-3|15
TGTGCCAGCAGAGGGACTAGCGGGGGTGCAGATACGCAGTATTTT
CASRGTSGGADTQYF
>-|TRBV4-3|-|TRBJ1-1|13
TGCGCCAGCAGTGACTACATGAACACTGAAGCTTTCTTT
CASSDYMNTEAFF
>-|TRBV10-2|-|TRBJ2-1|12
TGCGCCAGCAGTGAGAATAGGGAGAGGCAGTTCTTC
CASSENRERQFF
>many|TRBV9|-|TRBJ2-1|11
TGTGCCAGCAGCACCCACAATGAGCAGTTCTTC
CASSTHNEQFF
>many|TRBV7-2|TRBD1|TRBJ1-2|16
TGTGCCAGCAGCTTAGTAGCACAGGGGATTACTGGTGGCTACACCTTC
CASSLVAQGITGGYTF
>many|TRBV5-1|TRBD1|TRBJ1-2|13
TGCGCCAGCAGCGAGGAACAGGGGTATGGCTACACCTTC
CASSEEQGYGYTF
>-|TRBV28|-|TRBJ1-2|15
TGTGCCAGCAGTTCTGTCGCCCCGGGGAACTATGGCTACACCTTC
CASSSVAPGNYGYTF
>many|TRBV10-3|-|TRBJ2-2|15
TGTGCCATCAGTGTCGCGGCAGTAAGCACCGGGGAGCTGTTTTTT
CAISVAAVSTGELFF
>many|TRBV30|-|TRBJ2-6|13
TGTGCCTGGATAGGGAATGGGGCCAACGTCCTGACTTTC
CAWIGNGANVLTF
>many|TRBV7-6|-|TRBJ1-2|15
TGTGCCAGCAGCTTAGAGGCGGGGTCATTTTATGGCTACACCTTC
CASSLEAGSFYGYTF
>few|TRBV18|-|TRBJ2-3|15
TGTGCCAGCTCACCCTCATTTCAGGGCACAGATACGCAGTATTTT
CASSPSFQGTDTQYF
>-|TRBV14|TRBD1|TRBJ1-4|16
TGTGCCAGCAGCCAAGAACGCAGACAGGGGGCTGAAAAACTGTTTTTT
CASSQERRQGAEKLFF
>few|TRBV12-3/TRBV12-4|-|TRBJ2-7|14
TGTGCCAGCGGGTATGCGGGGTCCTCCTACGAGCAGTACTTC
CASGYAGSSYEQYF
>many|TRBV4-1|-|TRBJ1-2|15
TGCGCCAGCAGCCAAGATTGGGCGGGGAACTATGGCTACACCTTC
CASSQDWAGNYGYTF
>many|TRBV24-1|TRBD1|TRBJ2-5|16
TGTGCCACCAGTGATACCGACAGGGGGGCCCCAGAGACCCAGTACTTC
CATSDTDRGAPETQYF
>many|TRBV6-2/TRBV6-3|TRBD1|TRBJ1-1|15
TGTGCCAGCAGTTACTCAAATGACAGGGCCTCTGAAGCTTTCTTT
CASSYSNDRASEAFF
>many|TRBV27|TRBD2|TRBJ2-7|15
TGTGCCAGCAGTTACGCGGGGGGTCCCCTCTACGAGCAGTACTTC
CASSYAGGPLYEQYF
>-|TRBV6-5|-|TRBJ1-5|12
TGTGCCAGCAGTTCCCCATATCAGCCCCAGCATTTT
CASSSPYQPQHF
>medium-sized|TRBV19|TRBD1|TRBJ1-6|17
TGTGCCAGTAGTATAGGTCCGACCGGGACAGGGCTTTCACCCCTCCACTTT
CASSIGPTGTGLSPLHF
>-|TRBV4-1|-|TRBJ2-7|16
TGCGCCAGCAGCCAAGATAGGCAGCGTCGCTCCTACGAGCAGTACTTC
CASSQDRQRRSYEQYF
>many|TRBV12-3/TRBV12-4|-|TRBJ2-1|12
TGTGCCAGCAGTTGGGGCAACAATGAGCAGTTCTTC
CASSWGNNEQFF
>many|TRBV9|-|TRBJ1-2|15
TGTGCCAGCAGCGTAGGAAGCTCAGCTAACTATGGCTACACCTTC
CASSVGSSANYGYTF
>large|TRBV6-2/TRBV6-3|-|TRBJ1-5|15
TGTGCCAGCAGTTCCACGACAGAGTCCTTAGGGGCCCAGCATTTT
CASSSTTESLGAQHF
>-|TRBV30|TRBD2|TRBJ2-2|18
TGTGCCTGGAGTGCCTGGACTAGCGGGGGGGCCATCACCGGGGAGCTGTTTTTT
CAWSAWTSGGAITGELFF
>few|TRBV10-3|TRBD2|TRBJ2-7|18
TGTGCCATCAGTGAAAGGGGAGCTAGCGGGGGGGCCGGCTACGAGCAGTACTTC
CAISERGASGGAGYEQYF
>-|TRBV27|-|TRBJ1-5|17
TGTGCCAGCAGTTTATCGGGCGGCCAGTATAGCAATCAGCCCCAGCATTTT
CASSLSGGQYSNQPQHF
>few|TRBV20-1|TRBD2|TRBJ2-7|12
TGCAGTGTAACGGGGGGGCGGTACGAGCAGTACTTC
CSVTGGRYEQYF
>many|TRBV20-1|TRBD1|TRBJ2-7|13
TGCAGTGCTAGAGCCGGGACAGAGTACGAGCAGTACTTC
CSARAGTEYEQYF
>-|TRBV12-3/TRBV12-4|-|TRBJ1-2|12
TGTGCCAGCAGGTCAGCTAACTATGGCTACACCTTC
CASRSANYGYTF
>-|TRBV6-2/TRBV6-3|-|TRBJ2-7|12
TGTGCCAGCAGGCAGACTCGCTACGAGCAGTACTTC
CASRQTRYEQYF
>-|TRBV20-1|-|TRBJ2-7|15
TGCAGTGCCCGAAGGTTCGAAGGGAGCTCCTACGAGCAGTACTTC
CSARRFEGSSYEQYF
>-|TRBV27|-|TRBJ1-2|13
TGTGCCAGCAGTTTCTCTGGGGGGAATGGCTACACCTTC
CASSFSGGNGYTF
>many|TRBV28|TRBD1|TRBJ2-7|11
TGTGCCAACCCACCAGACAGGGAGCCGAACTTC
CANPPDREPNF